The 7 T cell receptor beta chains listed next were all sequenced from one sample in a study of blood T cells in healthy people across ages. Next came a second PCR, run for about 6 to 11 cycles, which used a sample-barcoded 5' primer along with a J-beta primer mix. Via MiXCR, TCRdb re-called the 5' RACE reads, giving one row per CDR3 protein. The sample has under 2,000,000 distinct CDR3 sequences; roughly 52% are singletons. Input material: blood. These receptors were taken from a woman between 35 and 50 years old in good health.

The chain joins TRBV28 to TRBJ2-4; possible D gene TRBD1, 5 bases. CDR3 length: 16 amino acids. V lost 2 bases and J 2 bases, leaving 13 bases between the germline ends. Per the germline V gene, CDR1 is MDHEN and CDR2 is SYDVKM. The CDR3 sequence is CASSLGPGLPKNIQYF. The CDR3 nucleotides read TGTGCCAGCAGTTTAGGCCCAGGGCTCCCCAAAAACATTCAGTACTTC.

The rearrangement uses TRBV7-9 and TRBJ1-4, with 9 bases that match TRBD1. The CDR3 sequence is 16 residues long. J gave up 3 bases and V 3 bases, and 5 bases lay outside the gene matches. Germline lookup yields CDR1 SEHNR and CDR2 FQNEAQ (reference sequence). CDR3 nucleotides: TGTGCCAGCAGCTTGGGGGACAGGGTGGCTAATGAAAAACTGTTTTTT. Translation: CASSLGDRVANEKLFF.

This clonotype was found a few times. The rearrangement links TRBV6-6 to TRBJ2-5; the match to TRBD1 covers 12 bases. From germline, CDR1 is MNHNY and CDR2 SVGAGI (reference sequence). With 7 bases clipped from V and 2 bases from J, the junction kept 8 bases outside the gene matches. The CDR3 covers 16 residues. The CDR3 DNA follows: TGTGCCAGCACCAACGTGGGACAGGGGGCTCAAGAGACCCAGTACTTC. Translated, it gives CASTNVGQGAQETQYF.

The gene calls are TRBV6-1 and TRBJ2-5; TRBD1 matches at 8 bases. The V gene end was trimmed by 4 bases and the J gene end by 5 bases; junction bases not matched to a gene: 12. Germline CDR1 MNHNS, CDR2 SASEGT. This CDR3 is built from 16 residues. CDR3 sequence (DNA): TGTGCCAGCAGTGCCCGCCGTCGACAGGGGTGGGAGACCCAGTACTTC. It codes for CASSARRRQGWETQYF.

This clonotype was picked up a small number of times. The chain recombines TRBV20-1 with TRBJ1-1, with 7 bases fitting TRBD1. V was clipped by 6 bases and J by 2 bases; unmatched bases: 9. Germline values: CDR1 DFQATT, CDR2 SNEGSKA (reference sequence). This CDR3 contains 14 residues. This CDR3 is CSAPRQGSNTEAFF. The DNA for the CDR3 is TGCAGTGCACCCCGACAGGGTTCAAACACTGAAGCTTTCTTT.

The rearrangement links TRBV4-2 to TRBJ1-4; no clear D. Germline V gene data show CDR1 as LGHNA and CDR2 as YNFKEQ. There are 15 residues in the CDR3. Trimming left V 0 bases short and J 5 bases short, with 10 bases between. CDR3 protein: CASSQDPASNEKLFF. The CDR3 coding sequence is TGTGCCAGCAGCCAAGATCCAGCGTCAAATGAAAAACTGTTTTTT.

This clonotype was seen a handful of times. The chain carries TRBV12-3 or TRBV12-4 and TRBJ1-2, with D uncertain. Trimming removed 5 bases from V and 6 bases from J, with 13 bases in between. The CDR3 runs to 13 residues. The CDR3 protein is CASSPRAANGYTF. The CDR3 region has the DNA TGTGCCAGCAGTCCGAGGGCCGCCAATGGCTACACCTTC.